These T cell receptor beta chains were read from a single sample in a study of TIL therapy for anti-PD-1-resistant metastatic lung cancer. The method was immunoSEQ multiplex PCR; TCRdb's version includes in-frame clones alone and lacks a portion of them. Of approximately 40,000 clones listed, around 70% are singletons. The sequences come from blood, collected at baseline. These receptors originate from a person aged 25 to 85 with non-small cell lung cancer. Both conserved end residues are part of each CDR3. D genes are given only for firm matches. The size entry is marked missing in some rows and otherwise reads once, few, many or a size class.

TRBJ2-1 NA TRBV15 TRBD2 CATSKGTSGSEQFF TGTGCCACCAGCAAGGGGACTAGCGGCAGTGAGCAGTTCTTC
TRBJ2-5 NA TRBV7-2 TRBD2 CASNRKGGLAGEETQYF TGTGCCAGCAACCGGAAAGGGGGACTAGCGGGCGAAGAGACCCAGTACTTC
TRBJ1-1 few TRBV25-1 NA CASSDPRANTEAFF TGTGCCAGCAGTGACCCTCGGGCGAACACTGAAGCTTTCTTT
TRBJ2-3 NA TRBV5-1 TRBD2 CASSSGASGRAGTDTQYF TGCGCCAGCAGCTCCGGGGCTAGCGGGAGGGCCGGCACAGATACGCAGTATTTT
TRBJ2-7 NA TRBV27 TRBD1 CASRGQASYEQYF TGTGCCAGCCGGGGACAGGCGTCCTACGAGCAGTACTTC
TRBJ2-5 NA TRBV7-9 NA CASSLVGGGETQYF TGTGCCAGCAGCTTAGTCGGGGGCGGAGAGACCCAGTACTTC
TRBJ2-5 NA TRBV6-1 TRBD1 CASSENRGQETQYF TGTGCCAGCAGTGAAAACAGGGGGCAAGAGACCCAGTACTTC
TRBJ2-5 NA TRBV4-2 NA CASSQERLLQETQYF TGTGCCAGCAGCCAAGAAAGACTACTACAAGAGACCCAGTACTTC
TRBJ1-3 NA TRBV9 TRBD1 CASSQRQGSGNTIYF TGTGCCAGCAGCCAGCGACAGGGGAGTGGAAACACCATATATTTT
TRBJ1-1 few TRBV19 NA CASSPDLRSAEAFF TGTGCCAGTAGCCCTGACCTCCGTTCCGCTGAAGCTTTCTTT
TRBJ1-5 NA TRBV4-3 TRBD1 CASSQDAAGTGNQPQHF TGCGCCAGCAGCCAAGACGCAGCCGGGACAGGGAATCAGCCCCAGCATTTT
TRBJ2-3 once TRBV7-3 TRBD2 CASSLRLAGSDTQYF TGTGCCAGCAGCTTAAGACTAGCGGGGTCAGATACGCAGTATTTT
TRBJ2-1 NA TRBV19 NA CASSIAHEQFF TGTGCCAGTAGTATAGCACATGAGCAGTTCTTC
TRBJ2-2 NA TRBV19 TRBD2 CASRTSWGTGELFF TGTGCCAGTCGGACTAGTTGGGGAACCGGGGAGCTGTTTTTT
TRBJ2-5 NA TRBV28 TRBD1 CASSHPGTGGIQYF TGTGCCAGCAGTCATCCTGGTACAGGGGGCATCCAGTACTTC
TRBJ1-4 few TRBV19 NA CAVRVGGEKLFF TGTGCCGTAAGGGTAGGGGGTGAAAAACTGTTTTTT
TRBJ2-7 NA TRBV18 TRBD2 CASSPPARSSGIHRSREQYF TGTGCCAGCTCACCACCCGCCCGCTCGAGCGGGATTCATCGGTCGCGCGAGCAGTACTTC
TRBJ2-5 NA TRBV6-6 TRBD2 CASSYGSGGLQETQYF TGTGCCAGCAGTTACGGGTCGGGAGGGTTGCAAGAGACCCAGTACTTC
TRBJ2-3 NA TRBV6-1 TRBD2 CASSSGGGTDTQYF TGTGCCAGCAGTTCGGGGGGGGGCACAGATACGCAGTATTTT
TRBJ2-5 NA TRBV30 NA CAWRWGVEETQYF TGTGCCTGGAGGTGGGGGGTGGAAGAGACCCAGTACTTC
TRBJ2-2 NA TRBV28 NA CASSFGGFNTGELFF TGTGCCAGCAGTTTCGGGGGTTTTAACACCGGGGAGCTGTTTTTT
TRBJ1-2 once TRBV5-6 TRBD1 CASSPDRGNGYTF TGTGCCAGCAGCCCGGACAGGGGAAATGGCTACACCTTC
TRBJ2-1 NA TRBV11-2 NA CASLGGGQSSYNEQFF TGTGCCAGCCTCGGAGGGGGTCAGAGCTCCTACAATGAGCAGTTCTTC
TRBJ1-2 NA TRBV10-3 TRBD1 CAIRGSGTGEGKGYTF TGTGCCATCAGGGGGTCCGGGACAGGGGAAGGGAAGGGCTACACCTTC
TRBJ1-2 few TRBV7-9 TRBD1 CASSTAGGHGYTF TGTGCCAGCAGCACAGCAGGGGGCCATGGCTACACCTTC
TRBJ2-5 NA TRBV11-2 NA CASSLVHNRQETQYF TGTGCCAGCAGCTTAGTTCACAACCGCCAAGAGACCCAGTACTTC
TRBJ1-1 NA TRBV15 NA CATSRVQGTEAFF TGTGCCACCAGCAGGGTACAGGGAACTGAAGCTTTCTTT
TRBJ2-2 NA TRBV7-2 TRBD2 CASSSGTSGDTGELFF TGTGCCAGCAGCTCCGGGACTAGCGGGGACACCGGGGAGCTGTTTTTT
TRBJ2-7 NA TRBV10-3 TRBD2 CAIASLAAYEQYF TGTGCCATCGCTTCCCTAGCGGCCTACGAGCAGTACTTC
TRBJ2-1 NA TRBV19 NA CASSLGLNEQFF TGTGCCAGTAGTTTAGGCCTCAATGAGCAGTTCTTC
TRBJ1-1 NA TRBV29-1 NA CSVGAVKLNTEAFF TGCAGCGTTGGGGCAGTTAAATTGAACACTGAAGCTTTCTTT
TRBJ1-5 few TRBV6-5 NA CASSYSRNQPQHF TGTGCCAGCAGTTACAGTCGTAATCAGCCCCAGCATTTT
TRBJ2-1 few TRBV5-4 NA CASSLEPLDWQFF TGTGCCAGCAGCTTGGAACCCCTCGATTGGCAGTTCTTC
TRBJ2-3 few TRBV7-6 NA CASSPGLGGAPDTQYF TGTGCCAGCAGTCCTGGACTGGGGGGGGCCCCAGATACGCAGTATTTT
TRBJ2-5 NA TRBV25-1 TRBD1 CASAGQGETQYF TGTGCCAGCGCCGGACAGGGAGAGACCCAGTACTTC
TRBJ2-2 NA TRBV7-9 TRBD2 CASSAFTSGVTGELFF TGTGCCAGCAGCGCTTTTACTAGCGGGGTCACCGGGGAGCTGTTTTTT
TRBJ2-7 NA TRBV4-3 NA CASSQDPQGSYEQYF TGCGCCAGCAGCCAAGATCCACAGGGTTCTTACGAGCAGTACTTC
TRBJ1-6 few TRBV28 TRBD1 CASSRIGTAINSPLHF TGTGCCAGCAGCCGAATAGGGACAGCAATTAATTCACCCCTCCACTTT
TRBJ2-7 NA TRBV5-1 NA CASSLVGRPPNYEQYF TGCGCCAGCAGCTTGGTCGGTCGCCCCCCCAACTACGAGCAGTACTTC
TRBJ2-6 NA TRBV9 NA CASSVGGAGANVLTF TGTGCCAGCAGCGTAGGTGGGGCCGGGGCCAACGTCCTGACTTTC
TRBJ2-1 NA TRBV28 NA CASRRGRKGQFF TGTGCCAGCAGACGGGGGCGGAAGGGGCAGTTCTTC
TRBJ2-2 NA TRBV5-1 NA CASSLGTTNTGELFF TGCGCCAGCAGCTTGGGGACAACCAACACCGGGGAGCTGTTTTTT
TRBJ2-1 NA TRBV5-1 NA CASSLAGGNNEQFF TGCGCCAGCAGCTTGGCTGGGGGAAACAATGAGCAGTTCTTC
TRBJ2-5 once TRBV2 TRBD1 CASSGGTGEETQYF TGTGCCAGCAGTGGAGGGACAGGGGAAGAGACCCAGTACTTC
TRBJ2-6 NA TRBV16 TRBD1 CASSHRGSSGANVLTF TGTGCCAGCAGCCACAGGGGGTCGTCTGGGGCCAACGTCCTGACTTTC
TRBJ1-2 NA TRBV7-9 TRBD1 CASSLLGTGSVAGYTF TGTGCCAGCAGCCTTCTGGGGACAGGGTCGGTGGCCGGCTACACCTTC